One TCR beta chain is described in this entry. Its target is unknown. The source of the sample is a study of B cell selection in AIRE deficiency. Regulatory T cells were sorted as CD4+CD25hiCD127low/negative. Control samples were from healthy, unrelated donors. This CDR3 is 15 amino acids long. V trimming: 4 bases; J trimming: 1 base; junction bases outside the gene matches: 3. CDR1 is SGHTA and CDR2 is FQGNSA in the germline V gene. The assay was immunoSEQ multiplex PCR, and TCRdb's table has in-frame clones only and misses some. The data show under 20,000 clones, around 93% seen once. Study-level results: Shorter CDR3s marked shared Treg sequences, biased toward few non-templated insertions.

Material: CD4+CD25+ Tregs sorted from PBMCs. The chain combines TRBV7-2 with TRBJ2-7, with 11 bases lining up with TRBD1. This clonotype originated in a human donor in good health. CDR3 nucleotide sequence: TGTGCCAGCAGCTGGGACAGGGGGATTTCCTACGAGCAGTACTTC. This encodes CASSWDRGISYEQYF.